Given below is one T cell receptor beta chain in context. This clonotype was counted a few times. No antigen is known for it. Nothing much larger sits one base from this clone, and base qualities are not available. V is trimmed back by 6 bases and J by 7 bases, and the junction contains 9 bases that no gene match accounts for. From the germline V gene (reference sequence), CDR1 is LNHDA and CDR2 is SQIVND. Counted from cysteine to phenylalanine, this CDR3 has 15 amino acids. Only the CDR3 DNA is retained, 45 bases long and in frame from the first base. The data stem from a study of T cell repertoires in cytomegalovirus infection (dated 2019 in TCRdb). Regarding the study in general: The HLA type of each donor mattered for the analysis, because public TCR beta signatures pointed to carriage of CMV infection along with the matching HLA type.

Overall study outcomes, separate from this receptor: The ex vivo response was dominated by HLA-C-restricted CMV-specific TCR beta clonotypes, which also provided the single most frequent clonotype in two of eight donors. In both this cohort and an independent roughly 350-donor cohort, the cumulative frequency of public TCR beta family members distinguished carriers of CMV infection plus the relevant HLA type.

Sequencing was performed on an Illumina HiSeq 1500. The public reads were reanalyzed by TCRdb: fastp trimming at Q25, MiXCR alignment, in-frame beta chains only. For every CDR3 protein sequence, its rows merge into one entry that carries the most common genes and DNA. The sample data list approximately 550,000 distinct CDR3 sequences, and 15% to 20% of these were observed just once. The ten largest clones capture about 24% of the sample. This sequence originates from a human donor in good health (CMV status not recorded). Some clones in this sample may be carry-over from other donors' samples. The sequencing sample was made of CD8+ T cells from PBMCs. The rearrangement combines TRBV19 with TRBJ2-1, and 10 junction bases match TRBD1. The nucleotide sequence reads TGTGCCAGTAGCAGGGACAGGGGTAGGGCGAATGAGCAGTTCTTC. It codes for CASSRDRGRANEQFF.